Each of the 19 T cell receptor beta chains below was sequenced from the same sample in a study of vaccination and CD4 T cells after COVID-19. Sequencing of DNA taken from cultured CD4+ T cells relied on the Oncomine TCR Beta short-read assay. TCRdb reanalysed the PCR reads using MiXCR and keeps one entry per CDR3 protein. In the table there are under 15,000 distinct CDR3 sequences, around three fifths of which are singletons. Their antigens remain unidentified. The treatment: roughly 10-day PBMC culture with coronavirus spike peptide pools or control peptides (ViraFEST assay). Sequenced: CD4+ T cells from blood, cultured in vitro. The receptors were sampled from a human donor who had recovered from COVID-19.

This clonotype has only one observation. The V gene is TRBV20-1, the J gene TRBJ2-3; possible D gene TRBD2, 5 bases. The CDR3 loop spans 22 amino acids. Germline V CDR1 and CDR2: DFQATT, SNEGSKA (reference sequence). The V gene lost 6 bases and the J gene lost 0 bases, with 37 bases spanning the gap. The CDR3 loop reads CSALMRPSRRERPRGSTDTQYF. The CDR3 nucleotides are TGCAGTGCACTAATGCGCCCTTCCCGACGGGAAAGGCCCCGAGGAAGCACAGATACGCAGTATTTT.

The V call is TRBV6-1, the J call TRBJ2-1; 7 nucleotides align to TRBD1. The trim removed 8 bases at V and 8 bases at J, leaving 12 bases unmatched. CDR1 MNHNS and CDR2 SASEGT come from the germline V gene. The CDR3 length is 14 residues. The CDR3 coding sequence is TGTGCCAGCGCGGTTGACAGGGATGGGGATGAGCAGTTCTTC. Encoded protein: CASAVDRDGDEQFF.

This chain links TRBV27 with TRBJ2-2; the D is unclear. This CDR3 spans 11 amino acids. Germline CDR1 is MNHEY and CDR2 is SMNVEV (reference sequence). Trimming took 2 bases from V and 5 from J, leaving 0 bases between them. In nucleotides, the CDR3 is TGTGCCAGCAGTTTAACCGGGGAGCTGTTTTTT. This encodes CASSLTGELFF.

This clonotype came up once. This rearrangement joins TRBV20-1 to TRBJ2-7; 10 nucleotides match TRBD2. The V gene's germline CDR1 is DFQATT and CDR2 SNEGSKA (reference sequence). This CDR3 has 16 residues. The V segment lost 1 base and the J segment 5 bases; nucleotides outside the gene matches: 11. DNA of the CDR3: TGCAGTGCTAGAGTGGCCGGGACTAGCGTGTCCCACGAGCAGTACTTC. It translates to CSARVAGTSVSHEQYF.

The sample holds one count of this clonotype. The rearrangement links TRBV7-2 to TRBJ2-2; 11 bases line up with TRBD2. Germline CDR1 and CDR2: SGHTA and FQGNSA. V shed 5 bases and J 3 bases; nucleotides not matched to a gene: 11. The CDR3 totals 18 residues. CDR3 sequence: CASSTSGTSGLHTGELFF. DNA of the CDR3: TGTGCCAGCAGCACATCCGGGACTAGCGGACTCCACACCGGGGAGCTGTTTTTT.

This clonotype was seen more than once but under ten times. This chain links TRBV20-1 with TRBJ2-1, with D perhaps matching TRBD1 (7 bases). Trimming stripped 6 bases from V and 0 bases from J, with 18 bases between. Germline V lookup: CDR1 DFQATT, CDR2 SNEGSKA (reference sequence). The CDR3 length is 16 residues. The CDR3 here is CSAQGGPGSSYNEQFF. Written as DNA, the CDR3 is TGCAGTGCGCAGGGGGGCCCGGGGAGCTCCTACAATGAGCAGTTCTTC.

The CDR3 DNA reads TGTGCCAGCAGTGGGTGGCGGGTAAGCACAGATACGCAGTATTTT. This codes for CASSGWRVSTDTQYF. V gene TRBV2 combines with J gene TRBJ2-3; tentative D call: TRBD2 (5 bases). V was pared by 4 bases and J by 0 bases, with 11 bases between. CDR3 size: 15 residues. The germline V gene encodes CDR1 SNHLY and CDR2 FYNNEI.

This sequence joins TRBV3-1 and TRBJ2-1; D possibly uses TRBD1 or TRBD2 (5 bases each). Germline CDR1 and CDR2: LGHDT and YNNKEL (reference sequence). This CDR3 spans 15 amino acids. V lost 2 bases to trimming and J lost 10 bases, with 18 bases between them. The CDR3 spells CASSQQGSGIFEQFF. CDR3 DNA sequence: TGTGCCAGCAGCCAACAGGGCTCCGGGATCTTCGAGCAGTTCTTC.

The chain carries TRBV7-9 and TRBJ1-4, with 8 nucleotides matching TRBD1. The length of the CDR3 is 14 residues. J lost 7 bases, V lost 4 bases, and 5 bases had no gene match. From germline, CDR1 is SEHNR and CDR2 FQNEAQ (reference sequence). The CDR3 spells CASSSDRGGEKLFF. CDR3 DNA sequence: TGTGCCAGCAGCTCCGACAGGGGTGGTGAAAAACTGTTTTTT.

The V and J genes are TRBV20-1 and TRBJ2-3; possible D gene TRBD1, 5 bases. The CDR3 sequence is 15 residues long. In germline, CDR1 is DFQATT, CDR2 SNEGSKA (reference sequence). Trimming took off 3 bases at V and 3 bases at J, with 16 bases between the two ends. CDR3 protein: CSARRQGGGTDTQYF. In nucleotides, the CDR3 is TGCAGTGCTAGGCGGCAGGGCGGTGGGACAGATACGCAGTATTTT.

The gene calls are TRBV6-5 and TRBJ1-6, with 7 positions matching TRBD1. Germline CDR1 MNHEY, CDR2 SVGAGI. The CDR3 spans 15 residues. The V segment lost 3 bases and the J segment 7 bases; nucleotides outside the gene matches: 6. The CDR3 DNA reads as TGTGCCAGCAGTTATTCAGGGACAGAGAATTCACCCCTCCACTTT. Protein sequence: CASSYSGTENSPLHF.

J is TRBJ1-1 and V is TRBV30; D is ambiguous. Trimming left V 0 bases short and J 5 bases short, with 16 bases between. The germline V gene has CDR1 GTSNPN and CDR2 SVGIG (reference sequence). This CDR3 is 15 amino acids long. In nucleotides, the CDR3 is TGTGCCTGGAGTGTACTGTTCGGGAGTGGGACTGAAGCTTTCTTT. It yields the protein CAWSVLFGSGTEAFF.

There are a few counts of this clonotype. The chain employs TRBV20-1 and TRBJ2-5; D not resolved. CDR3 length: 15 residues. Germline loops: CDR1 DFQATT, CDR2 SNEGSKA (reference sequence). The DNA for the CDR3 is TGCAGCGCAAAGCTGTGGGGTAGAAACCAAGAGACCCAGTACTTC. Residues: CSAKLWGRNQETQYF.

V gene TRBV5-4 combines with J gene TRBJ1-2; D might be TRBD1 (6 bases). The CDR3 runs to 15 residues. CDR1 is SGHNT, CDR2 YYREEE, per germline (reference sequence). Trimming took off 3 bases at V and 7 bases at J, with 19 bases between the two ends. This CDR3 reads CASSSAGRGGFGYTF. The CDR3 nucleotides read TGTGCCAGCAGCTCAGCCGGCAGGGGAGGATTTGGCTACACCTTC. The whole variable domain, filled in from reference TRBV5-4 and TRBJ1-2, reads ETGVTQSPTHLIKTRGQQVTLRCSSQSGHNTVSWYQQALGQGPQFIFQYYREEENGRGNFPPRFSGLQFPNYSSELNVNALELDDSALYLCASSSAGRGGFGYTFGSGTRLTVV.

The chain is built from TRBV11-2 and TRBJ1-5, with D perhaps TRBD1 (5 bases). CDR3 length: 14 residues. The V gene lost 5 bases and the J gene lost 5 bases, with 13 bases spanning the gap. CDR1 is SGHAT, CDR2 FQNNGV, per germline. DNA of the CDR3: TGTGCCAGCAGCAAAACAGGCAGGTATCAGCCCCAGCATTTT. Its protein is CASSKTGRYQPQHF.

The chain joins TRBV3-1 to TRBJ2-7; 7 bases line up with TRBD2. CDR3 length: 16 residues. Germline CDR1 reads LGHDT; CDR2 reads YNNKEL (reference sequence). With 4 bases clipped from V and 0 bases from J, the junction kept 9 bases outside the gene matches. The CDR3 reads CASSPRSSGYSYEQYF. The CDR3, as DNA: TGTGCCAGCAGCCCGAGGAGTAGCGGGTACTCCTACGAGCAGTACTTC.

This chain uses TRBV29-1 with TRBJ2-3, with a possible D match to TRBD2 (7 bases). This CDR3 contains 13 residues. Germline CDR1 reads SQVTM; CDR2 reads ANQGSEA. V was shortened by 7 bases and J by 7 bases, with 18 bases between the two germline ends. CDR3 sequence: CSGTGRDVNTQYF. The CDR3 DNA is TGCAGCGGTACAGGGAGGGACGTAAATACGCAGTATTTT.

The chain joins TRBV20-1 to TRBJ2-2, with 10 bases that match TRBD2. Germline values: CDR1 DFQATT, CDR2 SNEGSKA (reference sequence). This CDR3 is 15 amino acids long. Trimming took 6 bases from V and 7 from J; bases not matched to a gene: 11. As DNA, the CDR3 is TGCAGTGCCAGAAGCGGGAGGGCCAACGGCGGGGAGCTGTTTTTT. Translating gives CSARSGRANGGELFF.

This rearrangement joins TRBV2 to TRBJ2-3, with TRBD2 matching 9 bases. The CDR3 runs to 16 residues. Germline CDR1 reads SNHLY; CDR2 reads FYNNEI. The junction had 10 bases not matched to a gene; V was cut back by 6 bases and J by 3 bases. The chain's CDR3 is CASRREGLGSTDTQYF. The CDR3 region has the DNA TGTGCCAGCAGGCGGGAGGGCCTTGGCAGTACAGATACGCAGTATTTT.